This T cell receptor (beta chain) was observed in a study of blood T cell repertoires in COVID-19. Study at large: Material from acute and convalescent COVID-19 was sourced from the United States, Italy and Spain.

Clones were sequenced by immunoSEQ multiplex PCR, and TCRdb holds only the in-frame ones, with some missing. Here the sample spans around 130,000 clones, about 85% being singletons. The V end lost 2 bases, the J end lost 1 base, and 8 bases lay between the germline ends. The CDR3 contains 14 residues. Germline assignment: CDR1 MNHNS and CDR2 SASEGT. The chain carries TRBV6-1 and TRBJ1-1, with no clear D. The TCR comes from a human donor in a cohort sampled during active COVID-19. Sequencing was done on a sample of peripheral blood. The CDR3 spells CASSEYTGNTEAFF. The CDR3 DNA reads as TGTGCCAGCAGTGAATATACGGGGAACACTGAAGCTTTCTTT.